This T cell receptor beta chain originates from a study of blood T cell repertoires in COVID-19 (TCRdb year 2020). A note on the overall study: The collaborator samples originated in the United States, Italy and Spain and spanned the acute and convalescent phases of COVID-19. Samples were obtained from the ongoing ImmuneRACE study (first 160 participants) and from 1,254 subjects provided by 6 global collaborators. Sample metadata almost always included a de-identified subject ID, COVID-19 status, age in years and sex. The material from the prospective study consisted of cDNA or gDNA derived from T cells, B-cell-depleted T cells, or PBMCs. The repertoires were made available in a free public database intended to serve as a resource for research on the immune response to SARS-CoV-2. Where available, HLA class I and class II types were obtained from metadata supplied by the sample provider rather than from assay-based typing. The dataset comprised deeply sampled blood TCRbeta repertoires from subjects exposed to, actively infected with, or recovered from COVID-19.

The V end loses 6 bases and the J end loses 7 bases, and a stretch of 15 bases separates them. Via the germline V gene, CDR1 is MNHEY and CDR2 SVGAGI. Measured from the cysteine to the phenylalanine, the CDR3 is 13 residues long. Kept here is only the CDR3 DNA, which spans 39 bases and is read in frame from base 1. Notes on this clone: Its target antigen remains unknown. No quality values exist for individual bases; no much larger clone is one base distant.

In Seattle, one collaborating source enrolled patients while the infection was active and tracked those patients longitudinally over the course of disease. Each collaborating institution followed its own protocols to collect whole blood in K2EDTA tubes. For TCRbeta analysis, collaborator samples were shipped as frozen whole blood, as isolated PBMCs, or as DNA extracted from either sample type. Study-wide findings and limitations: Clinical and demographic metadata were provided uncurated, with the amount varying by source and participant.

The immunoSEQ Assay, a bias-controlled multiplex PCR, was used to amplify TCRbeta CDR3 regions from genomic DNA. The paper's processing steps were these. Nucleated cell counts per sample were estimated from amplification of reference gene primers within the assay. To quantify the absolute abundance of each unique TCRbeta CDR3 rearrangement, sequence reads were collapsed and filtered. For each sample, productive Simpson clonality was calculated by taking the square root of Simpson's diversity index across productive rearrangements. The clones in this table, taken by TCRdb from immuneACCESS, are in-frame only. Not every clone is retained; where verified, under half of the shortfall comes from an unresolved V gene, and the cause of the rest is unknown. V, J and clone size derive from that table, while D and trimming were established from the DNA sequence. The sample table shows 400,000 to 450,000 clones, and 88% are seen once. Around 12% of the sample goes to the ten largest clones.

The origin of this receptor is a woman in her fifties or sixties with COVID-19, enrolled during active disease. Here the chain combines TRBV6-5 and TRBJ1-2, with a weak D call of TRBD1 (5 bases match). The sample was peripheral blood. The CDR3 reads as follows: CASSRTGSAGYTF. The bases read TGTGCCAGCAGCCGCACAGGTTCCGCTGGCTACACCTTC.